These 20 T cell receptor beta chains were sequenced from one sample in a study of Ad26.COV2.S vaccination and SARS-CoV-2 variants. Libraries were prepared by immunoSEQ multiplex PCR; TCRdb keeps only in-frame clonotypes and omits some of them. The data show about 250,000 clones, more than 75% seen once. As for treatment: around 19 received Ad26.COV2.S at low or high dose, single or two shots; 5 received placebo; per-sample allocation not given. At day 63 after the first vaccine or placebo injection, samples were drawn. Source: peripheral blood, taken in a trial of Ad26.COV2.S vaccine versus placebo. These TCRs come from a person aged 18 to 59 who received the Ad26.COV2.S COVID-19 vaccine or a placebo.

This chain uses TRBV30 with TRBJ2-5; the D gene is possibly TRBD1 (5 bases). Germline V gene lookup returns CDR1 GTSNPN and CDR2 SVGIG (reference sequence). The CDR3 sequence is 12 residues long. The ends were cut back, 3 bases at V and 0 bases at J, with 5 bases in the middle. The CDR3 sequence is CAWRGDQETQYF. As DNA, the CDR3 is TGTGCCTGGAGAGGGGACCAAGAGACCCAGTACTTC.

The V gene is TRBV15, the J gene TRBJ2-3; 9 bases are shared with TRBD2. This CDR3 is 16 amino acids long. Germline V lookup: CDR1 LNHNV, CDR2 YYDKDF (reference sequence). Trimming took 0 bases from V and 5 from J; bases not matched to a gene: 6. The CDR3 DNA reads as TGTGCCACCAGCAGAGATTCTAGCGGGGAGATAGATACGCAGTATTTT. It yields the protein CATSRDSSGEIDTQYF.

This clone was seen only a few times. This chain connects TRBV7-6 to TRBJ2-7, with D tentatively TRBD1 or TRBD2 (5 bases each). There are 14 residues in the CDR3. Looked up from germline, CDR1 is SGHVS and CDR2 is FNYEAQ. Trimming removed 5 bases at V and 7 bases at J, with 18 bases between. CDR3 in amino acids: CASSPQGSVGEQYF. In DNA, the CDR3 is TGTGCCAGCAGCCCCCAGGGTAGCGTGGGTGAGCAGTACTTC.

The rearrangement links TRBV7-9 to TRBJ1-1; weak D call: TRBD1 (6 bases). This CDR3 spans 14 amino acids. CDR1 is SEHNR and CDR2 is FQNEAQ in the germline V gene (reference sequence). Trimming shortened V by 2 bases and J by 6 bases, and 13 bases separated the two germline ends. The DNA for the CDR3 is TGTGCCAGCAGCTTAACTCAGGGGCTCCCTGAAGCTTTCTTT. Translated, it gives CASSLTQGLPEAFF.

This chain links TRBV7-3 with TRBJ2-2, with D perhaps matching TRBD1 or TRBD2 (5 bases each). CDR1 SGHTA and CDR2 FQGTGA come from the germline V gene. V was clipped by 5 bases and J by 7 bases, with 17 bases between them. The CDR3 is 15 amino acids. The DNA for the CDR3 is TGTGCCAGCAGCCTGAGGGACCCATACGTCGGGGAGCTGTTTTTT. Translating gives CASSLRDPYVGELFF.

This rearrangement joins TRBV6-5 to TRBJ1-1; possible D gene TRBD1, 5 bases. This CDR3 is built from 16 residues. V lost 0 bases, J lost 6 bases, and 17 bases lay in between. Germline V lookup: CDR1 MNHEY, CDR2 SVGAGI. The CDR3: CASSYSPWQGGPEAFF. CDR3 in DNA: TGTGCCAGCAGTTACTCGCCGTGGCAGGGTGGTCCTGAAGCTTTCTTT.

This clone appeared a few times. The chain has TRBV28 and TRBJ1-2; possible D gene TRBD1, 6 bases. CDR1 and CDR2 (germline): MDHEN, SYDVKM. V was shortened by 6 bases and J by 1 base, with 15 bases between the two germline ends. CDR3 length: 15 residues. In nucleotides, the CDR3 is TGTGCCAGCAGGCCTCAGGGGACCTTTAACTATGGCTACACCTTC. Its protein product is CASRPQGTFNYGYTF.

This clone has only a few counts. This sample also contains other DNA sequences that code for the same CDR3. The V and J genes are TRBV24-1 and TRBJ2-2; a possible D gene is TRBD2 (6 bases). Germline assignment: CDR1 KGHDR and CDR2 SFDVKD. The V gene lost 9 bases and the J gene lost 1 base, with 11 bases spanning the gap. The CDR3 is 14 amino acids. The CDR3 DNA follows: TGTGCCACCTCGCACGGGAGGAACACCGGGGAGCTGTTTTTT. It yields the protein CATSHGRNTGELFF.

The chain has TRBV13 and TRBJ2-7; D is unresolved. V was clipped by 0 bases and J by 3 bases, with 9 bases between them. The CDR3 runs to 14 residues. The germline CDR1 and CDR2 sequences are PRHDT and FYEKMQ (reference sequence). The CDR3 sequence is CASSLGKGFYEQYF. For the CDR3, the DNA is TGTGCCAGCAGCTTAGGCAAAGGGTTCTACGAGCAGTACTTC.

V and J are TRBV5-1 and TRBJ1-4; D might be TRBD1 (5 bases). This CDR3 contains 16 residues. The germline V and J ends were trimmed by 2 bases and 5 bases, with 16 bases remaining between them. Germline V gene sequence: CDR1 SGHRS, CDR2 YFSETQ. This CDR3 reads CASSFGRARENEKLFF. In DNA, the CDR3 is TGCGCCAGCAGCTTTGGCAGGGCGAGGGAAAATGAAAAACTGTTTTTT.

V is TRBV9 and J is TRBJ1-2; 7 positions agree with TRBD1. Per germline, CDR1 SGDLS and CDR2 YYNGEE. The CDR3 extends over 15 amino acids. Trimming took 0 bases from V and 5 from J; bases not matched to a gene: 7. The CDR3 DNA reads as TGTGCCAGCAGCGTAGATACAGGGGCTTCATATGGCTACACCTTC. Translating it yields CASSVDTGASYGYTF. The variable domain in full, completed from reference TRBV9 and TRBJ1-2, reads DSGVTQTPKHLITATGQRVTLRCSPRSGDLSVYWYQQSLDQGLQFLIQYYNGEERAKGNILERFSAQQFPDLHSELNLSSLELGDSALYFCASSVDTGASYGYTFGSGTRLTVV.

The chain recombines TRBV5-1 with TRBJ2-1; 12 nucleotides agree with TRBD2. J was trimmed by 6 bases and V by 3 bases; bases with no gene match: 7. The CDR3 extends over 16 amino acids. Germline assignment: CDR1 SGHRS and CDR2 YFSETQ. The CDR3 here is CASSSATSGGPNEQFF. The CDR3 DNA sequence: TGCGCCAGCAGCTCCGCGACTAGCGGGGGCCCCAATGAGCAGTTCTTC.

CDR3 nucleotides: TGTGCCAGCAGACCCGGGACGGTGAGCAATCAGCCCCAGCATTTT. As protein: CASRPGTVSNQPQHF. The chain joins TRBV6-5 to TRBJ1-5; a possible D gene is TRBD1 (5 bases). Trimming took off 6 bases at V and 1 base at J, with 13 bases between the two ends. CDR1 and CDR2 (germline): MNHEY, SVGAGI. The CDR3 length is 15 residues.

This clone was detected once. The chain employs TRBV11-2 and TRBJ1-2; D is uncertain. The CDR3 contains 15 residues. The V and J ends lost 2 bases and 0 bases respectively, with 10 bases between them. Germline V CDR1 and CDR2: SGHAT, FQNNGV. The CDR3 nucleotides are TGTGCCAGCAGCTTATTCGCCCCCTCTAACTATGGCTACACCTTC. Its translation is CASSLFAPSNYGYTF.

This chain links TRBV20-1 with TRBJ2-3; TRBD2 matches 15 bases. Unmatched junction bases numbered 9, after V lost 3 bases and J lost 2 bases. Germline V lookup: CDR1 DFQATT, CDR2 SNEGSKA (reference sequence). This CDR3 spans 18 amino acids. The CDR3: CSASRAGLAGGTTDTQYF. Here the CDR3 DNA reads TGCAGTGCTAGTCGAGCGGGACTAGCGGGGGGAACCACAGATACGCAGTATTTT.

The chain couples TRBV5-1 to TRBJ2-1; 7 positions agree with TRBD1. J lost 8 bases, V lost 4 bases, and 6 bases had no gene match. This CDR3 spans 13 amino acids. The germline V gene has CDR1 SGHRS and CDR2 YFSETQ. The CDR3 loop reads CASSRQGSDEQFF. The CDR3, as DNA: TGCGCCAGCAGCAGACAGGGTTCAGATGAGCAGTTCTTC.

V gene TRBV6-5 combines with J gene TRBJ2-1; no clear D gene. This CDR3 region has 14 residues. Trimming cost V 2 bases and J 7 bases, with 12 bases left between them. Germline V gene sequence: CDR1 MNHEY, CDR2 SVGAGI. The CDR3 DNA reads TGTGCCAGCAGTTACCCGGTCGAGAATAATGAGCAGTTCTTC. Residues: CASSYPVENNEQFF.

The chain couples TRBV7-2 to TRBJ1-3; D remains ambiguous. Germline CDR1 and CDR2: SGHTA and FQGNSA. CDR3 size: 15 residues. Trimming cost V 4 bases and J 0 bases, with 10 bases left between them. The CDR3 is CASSYVTSSGNTIYF. As DNA, the CDR3 is TGTGCCAGCAGCTACGTCACGTCCTCTGGAAACACCATATATTTT.

This chain connects TRBV10-1 to TRBJ2-5; perhaps TRBD1 as D (6 bases). There are 15 residues in the CDR3. From germline, CDR1 is WNHNN and CDR2 SYGVQD (reference sequence). V dropped 9 bases and J dropped 1 base, with 18 bases sitting between them. CDR3 sequence: CARTEDRPIQETQYF. The CDR3 DNA reads as TGCGCCAGAACCGAGGACAGACCCATCCAAGAGACCCAGTACTTC.

This sequence joins TRBV30 and TRBJ2-1; 7 positions match TRBD2. CDR3 size: 16 residues. V was clipped by 2 bases and J by 5 bases; unmatched bases: 12. Germline V gene lookup returns CDR1 GTSNPN and CDR2 SVGIG (reference sequence). CDR3 region: CAWSFLAGSWNNEQFF. The CDR3 nucleotides are TGTGCCTGGAGTTTCTTAGCGGGTTCCTGGAACAATGAGCAGTTCTTC.